These 18 T cell receptor beta chains share one sample of origin, sequenced in a study of T cell responses to AZD1222 COVID-19 vaccine. TCRdb's copy holds only in-frame clones and misses some; the assay was immunoSEQ multiplex PCR. This repertoire shows roughly 200,000 clones, around 94% found once; its top ten account for approximately 1.5%. Specimen: peripheral blood, collected 28 days after the second dose of the MenACWY control vaccine. The receptors here all came from an adult who received the MenACWY meningococcal vaccine as a control.

The CDR3 DNA reads as TGTGCCAGCAGCGTATCGACCCTAGGCTACACCTTC. It specifies CASSVSTLGYTF. The chain employs TRBV9 and TRBJ1-2; no definite D call. Germline V gene sequence: CDR1 SGDLS, CDR2 YYNGEE. V gave up 1 base and J gave up 8 bases, with 9 bases separating them. This CDR3 spans 12 amino acids.

The CDR3 region is CASRRQDQGRANTGELFF. The CDR3 region has the DNA TGTGCCAGCAGACGACAGGACCAAGGTCGTGCGAACACCGGGGAGCTGTTTTTT. V and J are TRBV3-1 (or the pseudogene TRBV3-2) and TRBJ2-2; weak D call: TRBD1 (6 bases). Germline V gene lookup returns CDR1 LGHDT and CDR2 YNNKEL (reference sequence). V dropped 6 bases and J dropped 0 bases, with 20 bases sitting between them. The CDR3 is 18 residues long.

The chain joins TRBV7-9 to TRBJ2-1; D gene uncertain. Germline V gene sequence: CDR1 SEHNR, CDR2 FQNEAQ (reference sequence). V lost 1 base, J lost 5 bases, and 9 bases lay in between. This CDR3 is 14 amino acids long. The CDR3: CASSLVGQNNEQFF. CDR3 DNA sequence: TGTGCCAGCAGCTTAGTCGGGCAAAACAATGAGCAGTTCTTC.

The V call is TRBV28, the J call TRBJ2-3; 9 nucleotides line up with TRBD2. CDR1 MDHEN and CDR2 SYDVKM come from the germline V gene. This CDR3 comprises 17 residues. V trimming: 2 bases; J trimming: 2 bases; junction bases outside the gene matches: 8. DNA for the CDR3: TGTGCCAGCAGTTTACTTTCCTTAGCGGGGGCCACAGATACGCAGTATTTT. Protein product: CASSLLSLAGATDTQYF. Filled out from reference TRBV28 and TRBJ2-3, the complete variable domain reads DVKVTQSSRYLVKRTGEKVFLECVQDMDHENMFWYRQDPGLGLRLIYFSYDVKMKEKGDIPEGYSVSREKKERFSLILESASTNQTSMYLCASSLLSLAGATDTQYFGPGTRLTVL.

This chain connects TRBV24-1 to TRBJ1-4; no clear D gene. The CDR3 is 13 amino acids. From germline, CDR1 is KGHDR and CDR2 SFDVKD. V was trimmed by 4 bases and J by 8 bases, leaving 10 bases between them. CDR3 sequence (DNA): TGTGCCACCAGTGAATCGTTGACCGAAAAACTGTTTTTT. It yields the protein CATSESLTEKLFF.

The chain uses TRBV7-9 and TRBJ1-1, with D unresolved. Germline V lookup: CDR1 SEHNR, CDR2 FQNEAQ (reference sequence). The CDR3 length is 12 residues. V dropped 2 bases and J dropped 4 bases, with 5 bases sitting between them. The CDR3 protein is CASSLIATEAFF. The CDR3 DNA is TGTGCCAGCAGCTTAATAGCCACTGAAGCTTTCTTT.

The chain links TRBV5-6 to TRBJ2-1, with 12 nucleotides matching TRBD2. The CDR3 sequence is 17 residues long. The ends lost 5 bases at V and 1 base at J; junction bases unmatched: 7. The germline V gene has CDR1 SGHDT and CDR2 YYEEEE. Here the CDR3 DNA reads TGTGCCAGCAGTTATTTGACTAGCGGGAGTTCCTACAATGAGCAGTTCTTC. It translates to CASSYLTSGSSYNEQFF.

CDR3 DNA sequence: TGTGCCAGCTCACCAGGGTCAGGGGACTCACCCCTCCACTTT. As protein: CASSPGSGDSPLHF. The V call is TRBV18, the J call TRBJ1-6, with D maybe TRBD1 (6 bases). CDR1 and CDR2 (germline): KGHSH, LQKENI. V was trimmed by 2 bases and J by 10 bases, leaving 12 bases between them. This CDR3 contains 14 residues.

About this clone: One junction end does not reproduce the germline sequence, and a read error may be involved. The chain has TRBV28 and TRBJ2-7, with 10 bases identical to TRBD1. The CDR3 is 12 residues long. Germline-derived CDR1 and CDR2 are MDHEN and SYDVKM. The CDR3 DNA reads TGTGCCAGCAGCAGGGTTGGGGACAGGGGCGCGTTC. Protein product: CASSRVGDRGAF.

The chain recombines TRBV3-1 (or the pseudogene TRBV3-2) with TRBJ1-1; perhaps TRBD1 as D (6 bases). V lost 4 bases to trimming and J lost 9 bases, with 15 bases between them. Per germline, CDR1 LGHDT and CDR2 YNNKEL (reference sequence). The CDR3 loop spans 13 amino acids. CDR3 loop: CASSPHDRIKAFF. The CDR3 region has the DNA TGTGCCAGCAGCCCACACGACAGGATTAAAGCTTTCTTT.

The J gene is TRBJ2-1, the V gene TRBV28; D is perhaps TRBD2 (5 bases). V was shortened by 3 bases and J by 1 base, with 16 bases between the two germline ends. This CDR3 has 17 residues. CDR1 and CDR2 (germline): MDHEN, SYDVKM. The CDR3 DNA reads TGTGCCAGCAGTTTTTCGTCCGGGGTGGGGTCCTACAATGAGCAGTTCTTC. It encodes CASSFSSGVGSYNEQFF.

The rearrangement uses TRBV28 and TRBJ1-5, with D hard to call. Trimming shortened V by 8 bases and J by 7 bases, and 18 bases separated the two germline ends. The CDR3 is 14 amino acids. Germline values: CDR1 MDHEN, CDR2 SYDVKM. CDR3 nucleotides: TGTGCCAGCGGAGTACGGGGAGTAGGGCAGCCCCAGCATTTT. It encodes CASGVRGVGQPQHF.

The chain couples TRBV5-1 to TRBJ2-4; D is unresolved. The CDR3 contains 14 residues. Germline values: CDR1 SGHRS, CDR2 YFSETQ. Trimming stripped 3 bases from V and 6 bases from J, with 13 bases between. The CDR3 nucleotides read TGCGCCAGCAGCTGGACCCCAGATGCAAACATTCAGTACTTC. This translates into CASSWTPDANIQYF.

The chain combines TRBV28 with TRBJ1-5; D is possibly TRBD1 (5 bases). V lost 3 bases and J 5 bases, leaving 14 bases between the germline ends. The CDR3 is made up of 15 amino acids. Germline V gene lookup returns CDR1 MDHEN and CDR2 SYDVKM. The CDR3 loop reads CASSFPQELDQPQHF. The CDR3, as DNA: TGTGCCAGCAGTTTCCCACAGGAATTAGATCAGCCCCAGCATTTT.

The V call is TRBV6-2 or TRBV6-3, the J call TRBJ2-5; 9 bases align to TRBD1. This CDR3 has 17 amino acids. The J segment lost 5 bases and the V segment lost 0 bases, leaving 10 bases of the junction unmatched. Germline-derived CDR1 and CDR2 are MNHEY and SVGEGT. CDR3 sequence: CASSYSGTGPDGETQYF. The CDR3 DNA is TGTGCCAGCAGTTACTCCGGGACAGGGCCGGATGGGGAGACCCAGTACTTC.

Regarding this clone: This clone may be a read error of a much larger clone one base away. Other DNA sequences from this sample encode an identical CDR3 as well. CDR3 nucleotides: TGTGCCAGCTCACCAGGACAGAACACTGAAGCTTTCTTT. It is translated as CASSPGQNTEAFF. The chain uses TRBV18 and TRBJ1-1; a possible D gene is TRBD1 (5 bases). The CDR3 spans 13 residues. Germline V lookup: CDR1 KGHSH, CDR2 LQKENI. Between the trimmed V and J ends, which lost 2 bases and 1 base, there was a span of 5 bases.

The chain links TRBV5-1 to TRBJ1-1; D perhaps matches TRBD1 (5 bases). The CDR3 totals 14 residues. Germline V gene sequence: CDR1 SGHRS, CDR2 YFSETQ. The ends were cut back, 3 bases at V and 4 bases at J, with 13 bases in the middle. CDR3 nucleotide sequence: TGCGCCAGCAGCTCATATACCGGGGGCACTGAAGCTTTCTTT. Translation: CASSSYTGGTEAFF. Combining the CDR3 with reference TRBV5-1 and TRBJ1-1 gives the whole variable domain KAGVTQTPRYLIKTRGQQVTLSCSPISGHRSVSWYQQTPGQGLQFLFEYFSETQRNKGNFPGRFSGRQFSNSRSEMNVSTLELGDSALYLCASSSYTGGTEAFFGQGTRLTVV.

The chain combines TRBV12-3 or TRBV12-4 with TRBJ2-2; D unclear. Trimming stripped 6 bases from V and 5 bases from J, with 10 bases between. The CDR3 sequence is 13 residues long. In DNA form, the CDR3 reads TGTGCCAGCAGCGCCATAATGACCGGGGAGCTGTTTTTT. This translates into CASSAIMTGELFF.